This T cell receptor beta chain derives from a study of T cells after yellow fever vaccination. In TCRdb, the 5' RACE reads were re-called with MiXCR into one record per CDR3 protein. The sample contains some 390,000 distinct CDR3 sequences, about 19% of which appear only once. This clonotype showed up just a few times. As yet, its antigen is unknown. General study results and limits: Secondary responses were weaker yet peaked faster, day 5 versus 15.

Germline lookup yields CDR1 MDHEN and CDR2 SYDVKM. Trimming shortened V by 5 bases and J by 9 bases, and 8 bases separated the two germline ends. This CDR3 region has 11 residues. This chain connects TRBV28 to TRBJ2-1, with TRBD1 as a possible D gene (5 bases). This sequence was found in a young man who received the YFV17D yellow fever vaccine. The sample in question was PBMCs, obtained before the yellow fever booster vaccination. The chain's CDR3 is CASSTQVEQFF. In DNA, the CDR3 is TGTGCCAGCAGTACACAGGTTGAGCAGTTCTTC.